What follows are 10 T cell receptor beta chains derived from one specimen sequenced in a study of CD8 T cells in ankylosing spondylitis listed by TCRdb under 2017. The library was generated by 5' RACE. The reads were generated on an Illumina HiSeq 2500. Clones were called with MiXCR by TCRdb after fastp trimmed the public reads at Q25, and only in-frame beta chains were retained. Rows with a matching CDR3 protein are joined into one entry that keeps the most common DNA and genes. The sample table records hundreds of thousands of distinct CDR3 sequences; roughly 20% of these occur just once. About 3.7% of the sample goes to the ten largest clones. The source material was blood, either unsorted or a sorted T cell fraction (not recorded which). The receptors were gathered from a female donor with ankylosing spondylitis or in good health (not recorded which).

This chain joins TRBV19 and TRBJ1-2; 10 bases fit TRBD1. CDR1 is LNHDA and CDR2 is SQIVND in the germline V gene (reference sequence). The CDR3 loop spans 15 amino acids. V was pared by 4 bases and J by 6 bases, with 8 bases of the junction left unmatched. CDR3 region: CASSRHGTGDDGYTF. CDR3 bases: TGTGCCAGTAGTAGACATGGGACAGGGGATGATGGCTACACCTTC. Looking up the rest from reference TRBV19 and TRBJ1-2 gives the full variable domain: DGGITQSPKYLFRKEGQNVTLSCEQNLNHDAMYWYRQDPGQGLRLIYYSQIVNDFQKGDIAEGYSVSREKKESFPLTVTSAQKNPTAFYLCASSRHGTGDDGYTFGSGTRLTVV.

This clonotype was found many times. The V and J genes are TRBV5-1 and TRBJ2-1; 7 nucleotides line up with TRBD2. This CDR3 comprises 16 residues. Germline V gives CDR1 SGHRS, CDR2 YFSETQ. The V segment lost 4 bases and the J segment 1 base; nucleotides outside the gene matches: 8. CDR3 coding DNA: TGCGCCAGCAGCACCATTCCTAGCGGATCCTACAATGAGCAGTTCTTC. Protein sequence: CASSTIPSGSYNEQFF.

This clonotype has a handful of counts. The rearrangement joins TRBV6-2 or TRBV6-3 to TRBJ2-6, with D possibly being TRBD1 (6 bases). The germline CDR1 and CDR2 sequences are MNHEY and SVGEGT. Trimming removed 8 bases from V and 0 bases from J, with 17 bases in between. The CDR3 is 17 amino acids. CDR3 DNA: TGTGCCAGCTTGACACCCATGGGGGCCTCTGGGGCCAACGTCCTGACTTTC. Protein: CASLTPMGASGANVLTF.

There are many counts of this clonotype. The chain uses TRBV12-3 or TRBV12-4 and TRBJ2-1; no clear D gene. V was clipped by 2 bases and J by 0 bases, with 14 bases between them. The CDR3 is made up of 17 amino acids. The CDR3 protein is CASSLLSLAPSYNEQFF. The CDR3 nucleotides read TGTGCCAGCAGTTTACTCTCCCTGGCCCCCTCCTACAATGAGCAGTTCTTC.

The V call is TRBV27, the J call TRBJ2-5; the D call may be TRBD1 or TRBD2 (5 bases each). The CDR3 has 14 amino acids. V was shortened by 6 bases and J by 2 bases, with 13 bases between the two germline ends. CDR1 is MNHEY, CDR2 SMNVEV, per germline (reference sequence). CDR3 amino acids: CASRAWGNQETQYF. The CDR3 DNA follows: TGTGCCAGCAGAGCGTGGGGGAATCAAGAGACCCAGTACTTC.

This clonotype was found a few times. V and J are TRBV5-1 and TRBJ2-7; 9 bases align to TRBD1. The CDR3 totals 15 residues. Germline V gene lookup returns CDR1 SGHRS and CDR2 YFSETQ. The trim removed 4 bases at V and 3 bases at J, leaving 8 bases unmatched. The DNA for the CDR3 is TGCGCCAGCAGCCCGACCTGGGACAGGGTCTACGAGCAGTACTTC. It yields the protein CASSPTWDRVYEQYF.

This sequence joins TRBV10-2 and TRBJ1-2, with a possible D match to TRBD1 (6 bases). Trimming took off 10 bases at V and 3 bases at J, with 18 bases between the two ends. CDR3 length: 14 amino acids. Germline CDR1 and CDR2: WSHSY and SAAADI. CDR3 bases: TGCGCCACCAGGGACAAAAACATTGACTATGGCTACACCTTC. Its protein is CATRDKNIDYGYTF.

V usage is TRBV13 and J usage is TRBJ1-1; no reliable D call. The CDR3 spans 13 residues. The ends were cut back, 5 bases at V and 1 base at J, with 8 bases in the middle. Germline assignment: CDR1 PRHDT and CDR2 FYEKMQ (reference sequence). This CDR3 reads CASSNDANTEAFF. For the CDR3, the DNA is TGTGCCAGCAGCAACGACGCGAACACTGAAGCTTTCTTT.

This clonotype has a count of ten or more. This sequence joins TRBV12-3 or TRBV12-4 and TRBJ2-1, with TRBD2 identical over 10 bases. The CDR3 is 17 residues long. V shed 6 bases, J shed 9 bases, and the junction held 17 bases outside the gene matches. The CDR3 loop reads CASRPYGGLAGVGEQFF. In DNA, the CDR3 is TGTGCCAGCAGACCCTACGGAGGGCTAGCGGGAGTAGGTGAGCAGTTCTTC.

This chain joins TRBV12-3 or TRBV12-4 and TRBJ2-1, with 11 bases identical to TRBD2. This CDR3 is 17 amino acids long. The J segment lost 3 bases and the V segment lost 3 bases, leaving 7 bases of the junction unmatched. The CDR3 is CASSFRLGTSGYNEQFF. CDR3 DNA sequence: TGTGCCAGCAGTTTCCGCCTCGGGACTAGCGGCTACAATGAGCAGTTCTTC.